The present TCR beta chain was sequenced within a study of graft-versus-host responses after intestinal transplantation. As to this clone: Its antigen is still unknown. Within the sample, other DNA sequences also encode this same CDR3.

TCRdb keeps only in-frame clones here, not all; method: immunoSEQ multiplex PCR. The data contain some 110,000 clones, 85% to 95% of them singletons. The CDR3 has 16 residues. Per germline, CDR1 MNHEY and CDR2 SVGAGI. V dropped 2 bases and J dropped 4; count of bases not matched to a gene: 7. The sequences come from unstimulated CD8+ T cells sorted from spleen or lymph node cells, collected before transplant. The chain recombines TRBV6-5 with TRBJ2-2; 7 bases fit TRBD1. The sequence came from a human donor who was the organ donor for an intestinal transplant. CDR3 amino acids: CASSYGAGGLTGELFF. CDR3 nucleotide sequence: TGTGCCAGCAGTTACGGGGCAGGGGGTCTCACCGGGGAGCTGTTTTTT.